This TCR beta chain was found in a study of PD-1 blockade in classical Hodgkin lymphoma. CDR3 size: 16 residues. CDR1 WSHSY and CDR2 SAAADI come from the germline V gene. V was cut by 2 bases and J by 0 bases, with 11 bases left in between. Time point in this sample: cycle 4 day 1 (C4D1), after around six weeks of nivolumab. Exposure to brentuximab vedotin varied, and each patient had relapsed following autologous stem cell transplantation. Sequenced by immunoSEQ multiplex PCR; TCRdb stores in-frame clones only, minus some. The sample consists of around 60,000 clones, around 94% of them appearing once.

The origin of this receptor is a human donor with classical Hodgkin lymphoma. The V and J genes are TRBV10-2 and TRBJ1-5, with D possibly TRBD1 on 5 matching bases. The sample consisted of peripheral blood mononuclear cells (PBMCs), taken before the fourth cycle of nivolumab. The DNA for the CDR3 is TGCGCCAGCAGTGAGAATCCAGGGAATAGCAATCAGCCCCAGCATTTT. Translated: CASSENPGNSNQPQHF.